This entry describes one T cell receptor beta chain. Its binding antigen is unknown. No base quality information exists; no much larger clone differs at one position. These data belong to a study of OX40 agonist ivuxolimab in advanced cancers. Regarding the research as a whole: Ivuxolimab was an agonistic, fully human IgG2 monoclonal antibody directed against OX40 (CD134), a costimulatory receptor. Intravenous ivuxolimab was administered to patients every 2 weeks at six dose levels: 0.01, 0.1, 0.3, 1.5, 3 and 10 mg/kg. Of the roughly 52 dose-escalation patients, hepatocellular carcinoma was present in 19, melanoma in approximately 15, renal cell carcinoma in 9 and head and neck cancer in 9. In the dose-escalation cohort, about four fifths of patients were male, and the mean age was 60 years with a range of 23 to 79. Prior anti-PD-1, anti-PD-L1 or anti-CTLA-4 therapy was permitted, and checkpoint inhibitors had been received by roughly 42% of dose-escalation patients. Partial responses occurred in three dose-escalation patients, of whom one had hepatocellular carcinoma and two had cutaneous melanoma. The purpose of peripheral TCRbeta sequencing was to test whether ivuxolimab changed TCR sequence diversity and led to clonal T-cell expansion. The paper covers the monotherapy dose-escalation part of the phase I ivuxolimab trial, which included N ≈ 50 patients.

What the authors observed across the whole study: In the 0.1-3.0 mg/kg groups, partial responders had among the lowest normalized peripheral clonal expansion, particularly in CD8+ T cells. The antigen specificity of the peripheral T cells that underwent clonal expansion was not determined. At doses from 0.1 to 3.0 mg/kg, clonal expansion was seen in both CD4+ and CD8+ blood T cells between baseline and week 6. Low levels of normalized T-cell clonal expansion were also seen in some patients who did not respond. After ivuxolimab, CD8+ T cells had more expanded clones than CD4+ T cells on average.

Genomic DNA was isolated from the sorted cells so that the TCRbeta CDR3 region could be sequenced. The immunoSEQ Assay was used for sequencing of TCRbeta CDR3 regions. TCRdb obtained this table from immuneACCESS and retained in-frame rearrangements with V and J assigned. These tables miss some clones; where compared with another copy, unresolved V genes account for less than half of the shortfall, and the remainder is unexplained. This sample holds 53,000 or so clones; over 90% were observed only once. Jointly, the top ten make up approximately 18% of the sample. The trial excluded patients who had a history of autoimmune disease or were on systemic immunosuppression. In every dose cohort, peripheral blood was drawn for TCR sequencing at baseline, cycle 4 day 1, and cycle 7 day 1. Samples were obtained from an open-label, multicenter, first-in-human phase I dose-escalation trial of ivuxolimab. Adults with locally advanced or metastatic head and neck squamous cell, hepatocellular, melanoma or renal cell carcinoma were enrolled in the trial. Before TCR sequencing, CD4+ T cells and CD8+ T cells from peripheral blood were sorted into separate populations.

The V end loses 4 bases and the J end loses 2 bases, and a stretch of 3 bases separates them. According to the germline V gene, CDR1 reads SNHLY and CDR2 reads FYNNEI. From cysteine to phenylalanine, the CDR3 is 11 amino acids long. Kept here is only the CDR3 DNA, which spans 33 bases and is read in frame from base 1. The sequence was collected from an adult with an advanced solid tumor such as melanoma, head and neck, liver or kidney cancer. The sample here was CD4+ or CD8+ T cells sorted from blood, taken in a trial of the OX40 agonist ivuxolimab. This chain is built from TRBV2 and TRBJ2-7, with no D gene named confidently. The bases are TGTGCCAGCAGTGGGGCCTACGAGCAGTACTTC. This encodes CASSGAYEQYF.